These 5 T cell receptor beta chains were sequenced from one sample in a study of blood T cell repertoires in COVID-19. This table comes from immunoSEQ multiplex PCR, and its TCRdb copy is limited to in-frame clones, with some not included. The sample has some 80,000 clones, 80% seen once. Material for sequencing was peripheral blood. The source is a man aged 55-75 years with active or convalescent COVID-19.

The chain employs TRBV9 and TRBJ2-6; 8 bases line up with TRBD1. The J segment lost 1 base and the V segment lost 0 bases, leaving 6 bases of the junction unmatched. This CDR3 has 18 residues. Germline loops: CDR1 SGDLS, CDR2 YYNGEE. Here the CDR3 DNA reads TGTGCCAGCAGCGTAGTCCAGGGGGCGCAATCTGGGGCCAACGTCCTGACTTTC. It yields the protein CASSVVQGAQSGANVLTF.

This chain links TRBV27 with TRBJ1-2, with D hard to call. CDR1 and CDR2 from the germline V gene are MNHEY and SMNVEV (reference sequence). There are 14 residues in the CDR3. The V end lost 3 bases, the J end lost 8 bases, and 16 bases lay between the germline ends. In DNA form, the CDR3 reads TGTGCCAGCAGTTTTACCGGGAGACTGGGGGGCTACACCTTC. This encodes CASSFTGRLGGYTF.

The rearrangement links TRBV24-1 to TRBJ1-2, with D possibly being TRBD1 (6 bases). Germline CDR1 reads KGHDR; CDR2 reads SFDVKD. Trimming pared 6 bases from V and 7 bases from J, leaving 14 bases between. The CDR3 consists of 13 residues. CDR3 loop: CATSPPGGSGYTF. The CDR3 DNA sequence: TGTGCCACCAGTCCCCCGGGGGGCTCTGGCTACACCTTC.

This clone was seen ten or more times. The CDR3 here is CASSLQGALGEKLFF. CDR3 sequence (DNA): TGTGCCAGCAGCTTGCAGGGGGCGCTAGGGGAAAAACTGTTTTTT. V is TRBV7-2 and J is TRBJ1-4; TRBD1 matches 8 bases. V was pared by 3 bases and J by 8 bases, with 8 bases of the junction left unmatched. The CDR3 has 15 amino acids. Looked up from germline, CDR1 is SGHTA and CDR2 is FQGNSA.

The chain is built from TRBV5-1 and TRBJ2-5, with TRBD1 matching 9 bases. Germline V lookup: CDR1 SGHRS, CDR2 YFSETQ. The ends lost 4 bases at V and 5 bases at J; junction bases unmatched: 6. The CDR3 loop spans 14 amino acids. CDR3 nucleotides: TGCGCCAGCAGCGAGGGACAGGGCCGGGAGACCCAGTACTTC. Residues: CASSEGQGRETQYF. Full variable domain (outside the CDR3, taken from reference TRBV5-1 and TRBJ2-5): KAGVTQTPRYLIKTRGQQVTLSCSPISGHRSVSWYQQTPGQGLQFLFEYFSETQRNKGNFPGRFSGRQFSNSRSEMNVSTLELGDSALYLCASSEGQGRETQYFGPGTRLLVL.